This TCR beta chain was identified in a study of blood T cell repertoires in COVID-19. Those who participated ranged in age from about 18 to 89 years and resided in about two dozen US areas. Cohort 3 recovery required two negative PCRs, clearance, or symptom resolution. This clone is a singleton in its sample. Trimming cost V 1 base and J 0 bases, with 7 bases left between them. The CDR3 spans 14 residues. CDR1 is SGHTA, CDR2 FQGNSA, per germline. Per the study methods: How many nucleated cells were present was estimated from reference gene primer amplification. Using immunoSEQ multiplex PCR, the repertoire was profiled, and TCRdb retains in-frame clones only, with some absent. Clone size and V and J calls were adopted from that table, with D and trimming inferred from the DNA. The sample has around 180,000 clones, approximately 80% seen once.

Input material: PBMCs or T cells enriched from blood (not recorded which). The chain joins TRBV7-2 to TRBJ2-7, with D perhaps matching TRBD2 (6 bases). The sequence came from a man in his fifties who had recovered from COVID-19. The CDR3 coding sequence is TGTGCCAGCAGCTTAGTCGGGAGCTCCTACGAGCAGTACTTC. Protein sequence: CASSLVGSSYEQYF.